A single sample is the source of the 25 T cell receptor beta chains below, sequenced in a study of technical replicates of blood from a few donors. The repertoire was sequenced with immunoSEQ multiplex PCR; TCRdb's copy has only in-frame clones and lacks some. The table includes 70,000 to 90,000 clones, approximately 92% detected once. Sequenced input: T cells isolated from PBMCs. The receptors shown here come from a human donor in good health.

This chain links TRBV15 with TRBJ2-7, with 7 nucleotides matching TRBD1. V lost 0 bases and J lost 7; bases outside the gene matches: 9. The germline V gene has CDR1 LNHNV and CDR2 YYDKDF (reference sequence). CDR3 length: 15 amino acids. The CDR3 region has the DNA TGTGCCACCAGCAGAGATAGGACAGGCATCGAGGAGCAGTACTTC. It encodes CATSRDRTGIEEQYF.

The chain carries TRBV7-6 and TRBJ1-1, with 7 positions matching TRBD1. The CDR3 consists of 14 residues. The germline V gene has CDR1 SGHVS and CDR2 FNYEAQ. The J segment lost 1 base and the V segment lost 5 bases, leaving 4 bases of the junction unmatched. CDR3 amino acids: CASSPRDRNTEAFF. As DNA, the CDR3 is TGTGCCAGCAGCCCCCGGGACAGGAACACTGAAGCTTTCTTT. The entire variable domain, with the rest obtained from reference TRBV7-6 and TRBJ1-1, is as follows: GAGVSQSPRYKVTKRGQDVALRCDPISGHVSLYWYRQALGQGPEFLTYFNYEAQQDKSGLPNDRFSAERPEGSISTLTIQRTEQRDSAMYRCASSPRDRNTEAFFGQGTRLTVV.

The chain combines TRBV9 with TRBJ2-6, with D perhaps TRBD2 (6 bases). V was cut by 0 bases and J by 2 bases, with 12 bases left in between. Germline V gene sequence: CDR1 SGDLS, CDR2 YYNGEE. The length of the CDR3 is 17 residues. The chain's CDR3 is CASSVAGGMAGANVLTF. The CDR3 coding sequence is TGTGCCAGCAGCGTAGCTGGGGGGATGGCTGGGGCCAACGTCCTGACTTTC. Variable domain in full (rest from reference TRBV9 and TRBJ2-6): DSGVTQTPKHLITATGQRVTLRCSPRSGDLSVYWYQQSLDQGLQFLIQYYNGEERAKGNILERFSAQQFPDLHSELNLSSLELGDSALYFCASSVAGGMAGANVLTFGAGSRLTVL.

Of note for this clone: A junction boundary mismatches the germline segment, possibly from a read error. The chain couples TRBV7-7 to TRBJ1-1, with D perhaps TRBD1 (5 bases). Germline CDR1 and CDR2: SSHAT and FNYEAQ (reference sequence). The CDR3 spans 17 residues. The CDR3 sequence is CASSPGGTPLLDTEAFF. In nucleotides, the CDR3 is TGTGCTAGCAGCCCGGGGGGGACTCCACTACTGGACACTGAAGCTTTCTTT.

The V gene is TRBV27, the J gene TRBJ1-5, with D maybe TRBD1 (5 bases). Trimming took 6 bases from V and 5 from J, leaving 17 bases between them. This CDR3 is built from 15 residues. Germline CDR1 and CDR2: MNHEY and SMNVEV (reference sequence). The chain's CDR3 is CASSSYGGGYQPQHF. CDR3 sequence (DNA): TGTGCCAGCAGCTCTTATGGCGGGGGGTATCAGCCCCAGCATTTT.

The chain couples TRBV9 to TRBJ2-2, with TRBD1 matching 9 bases. The germline V gene encodes CDR1 SGDLS and CDR2 YYNGEE. CDR3 length: 16 amino acids. The junction had 9 bases not matched to a gene; V was cut back by 0 bases and J by 9 bases. The CDR3 DNA reads as TGTGCCAGCAGCGTAGACCCGGGACAGGGTTTCAGGGAGCTGTTTTTT. Amino acids: CASSVDPGQGFRELFF. The variable domain in full, completed from reference TRBV9 and TRBJ2-2, reads DSGVTQTPKHLITATGQRVTLRCSPRSGDLSVYWYQQSLDQGLQFLIQYYNGEERAKGNILERFSAQQFPDLHSELNLSSLELGDSALYFCASSVDPGQGFRELFFGEGSRLTVL.

The CDR3 nucleotides read TGTGCCAGCAGCCGTATAGCGGGGGGGGGCACAGATACGCAGTATTTT. Translation: CASSRIAGGGTDTQYF. The J gene is TRBJ2-3, the V gene TRBV7-9; 11 bases are shared with TRBD2. This CDR3 comprises 16 residues. In germline, CDR1 is SEHNR, CDR2 FQNEAQ (reference sequence). J gave up 1 base and V 5 bases, and 5 bases lay outside the gene matches.

The table lists this clone with a count of one. The gene calls are TRBV5-6 and TRBJ2-7, with 9 bases matching TRBD1. Germline V gene data show CDR1 as SGHDT and CDR2 as YYEEEE. V shed 2 bases and J 2 bases; nucleotides not matched to a gene: 5. The CDR3 covers 15 residues. The CDR3 spells CASSFRTGATYEQYF. CDR3 DNA sequence: TGTGCCAGCAGCTTTAGGACAGGGGCCACCTACGAGCAGTACTTC.

This clone is a singleton in its sample. The chain recombines TRBV5-1 with TRBJ2-1; a possible D gene is TRBD1 (6 bases). The CDR3 has 16 residues. Trimming took off 4 bases at V and 3 bases at J, with 17 bases between the two ends. Germline CDR1 reads SGHRS; CDR2 reads YFSETQ. CDR3 amino acids: CASSRGSQLDYNEQFF. CDR3 nucleotides: TGCGCCAGCAGCAGGGGGTCTCAATTGGACTACAATGAGCAGTTCTTC.

The chain is built from TRBV11-2 and TRBJ2-5; D is ambiguous. Trimming pared 4 bases from V and 5 bases from J, leaving 2 bases between. CDR3 length equals 10 residues. Germline V lookup: CDR1 SGHAT, CDR2 FQNNGV. CDR3 nucleotide sequence: TGTGCCAGCAGCTCGGAGACCCAGTACTTC. Translating it yields CASSSETQYF.

The chain employs TRBV28 and TRBJ2-5; D is perhaps TRBD2 (5 bases). CDR3 length equals 15 residues. V was trimmed by 3 bases and J by 5 bases, leaving 16 bases between them. Germline values: CDR1 MDHEN, CDR2 SYDVKM. CDR3 sequence reads: CASSFPTVRGETQYF. The CDR3 region has the DNA TGTGCCAGCAGTTTTCCTACCGTCCGAGGGGAGACCCAGTACTTC. The full variable domain, completed using reference TRBV28 and TRBJ2-5, is DVKVTQSSRYLVKRTGEKVFLECVQDMDHENMFWYRQDPGLGLRLIYFSYDVKMKEKGDIPEGYSVSREKKERFSLILESASTNQTSMYLCASSFPTVRGETQYFGPGTRLLVL.

This chain uses TRBV4-1 with TRBJ1-1; D is possibly TRBD1 (5 bases). The germline V and J ends were trimmed by 5 bases and 0 bases, with 19 bases remaining between them. Germline-derived CDR1 and CDR2 are MGHRA and YSYEKL. CDR3 size: 17 residues. The CDR3 loop reads CASSSQGGGYMNTEAFF. CDR3 DNA: TGCGCCAGCAGCTCCCAGGGAGGAGGGTACATGAACACTGAAGCTTTCTTT.

A single count supports this clone. The chain carries TRBV18 and TRBJ1-2; D gene unclear. This CDR3 is 13 amino acids long. V lost 2 bases and J 3 bases, leaving 7 bases between the germline ends. CDR1 is KGHSH and CDR2 is LQKENI in the germline V gene. CDR3 DNA sequence: TGTGCCAGCTCACCAGAGAGTCACTATGGCTACACCTTC. Its translation: CASSPESHYGYTF.

The CDR3 DNA reads TGTGCCAGCAGCTTTGACAGGCAATCTGGAAACACCATATATTTT. Protein: CASSFDRQSGNTIYF. The V gene is TRBV7-9, the J gene TRBJ1-3; perhaps TRBD1 as D (6 bases). The CDR3 extends over 15 amino acids. Trimming took off 3 bases at V and 1 base at J, with 10 bases between the two ends. The V gene's germline CDR1 is SEHNR and CDR2 FQNEAQ (reference sequence). Full variable domain (missing parts from reference TRBV7-9 and TRBJ1-3): DTGVSQNPRHKITKRGQNVTFRCDPISEHNRLYWYRQTLGQGPEFLTYFQNEAQLEKSRLLSDRFSAERPKGSFSTLEIQRTEQGDSAMYLCASSFDRQSGNTIYFGEGSWLTVV.

The chain employs TRBV5-1 and TRBJ1-2, with D uncertain. Trimming pared 4 bases from V and 2 bases from J, leaving 9 bases between. There are 13 residues in the CDR3. Germline V gene data show CDR1 as SGHRS and CDR2 as YFSETQ. CDR3 bases: TGCGCCAGCAGCACCGACATAAACTATGGCTACACCTTC. Protein: CASSTDINYGYTF. Drawing the rest from reference TRBV5-1 and TRBJ1-2, the complete variable domain is KAGVTQTPRYLIKTRGQQVTLSCSPISGHRSVSWYQQTPGQGLQFLFEYFSETQRNKGNFPGRFSGRQFSNSRSEMNVSTLELGDSALYLCASSTDINYGYTFGSGTRLTVV.

CDR3 sequence (DNA): TGCGCCAGCAGCCGGACAGGGAAAGCCTACGAGCAGTACTTC. Its translation is CASSRTGKAYEQYF. This chain joins TRBV4-1 and TRBJ2-7; 8 bases align to TRBD1. CDR1 is MGHRA, CDR2 YSYEKL, per germline. Trimming removed 4 bases from V and 2 bases from J; junction bases left unmatched: 4. The CDR3 has 14 amino acids.

The chain has TRBV2 and TRBJ1-2, with no clear D. V was cut by 7 bases and J by 7 bases, with 13 bases left in between. Germline V lookup: CDR1 SNHLY, CDR2 FYNNEI. There are 12 residues in the CDR3. CDR3 protein: CASTGPGSGYTF. The CDR3 DNA is TGTGCCAGCACTGGGCCTGGGAGTGGCTACACCTTC.

The chain has TRBV5-1 and TRBJ1-5; TRBD1 aligns across 9 bases. V was clipped by 6 bases and J by 4 bases; unmatched bases: 5. Germline CDR1 is SGHRS and CDR2 is YFSETQ. The CDR3 contains 14 residues. CDR3 region: CASKQGQGNQPQHF. As DNA, the CDR3 is TGCGCCAGCAAGCAGGGACAGGGAAATCAGCCCCAGCATTTT.

The rearrangement joins TRBV4-1 to TRBJ2-1, with unresolved D. The germline gives CDR1 MGHRA, CDR2 YSYEKL. The CDR3 is 13 amino acids. V was pared by 1 base and J by 12 bases, with 13 bases between. The DNA for the CDR3 is TGCGCCAGCAGCCAAGTGGGCCAGGCACGGCAGTTCTTC. Its protein product is CASSQVGQARQFF.

The chain recombines TRBV4-1 with TRBJ1-2; 9 positions match TRBD1. The germline V gene encodes CDR1 MGHRA and CDR2 YSYEKL. The trim removed 0 bases at V and 4 bases at J, leaving 3 bases unmatched. The CDR3 is 15 amino acids. In DNA, the CDR3 is TGCGCCAGCAGCCAAGATGACAGGGGGTTCTATGGCTACACCTTC. This gives the protein CASSQDDRGFYGYTF.

The chain links TRBV5-1 to TRBJ1-5; D perhaps matches TRBD1 (6 bases). This CDR3 comprises 13 residues. Trimming took 2 bases from V and 6 from J, leaving 9 bases between them. Germline V CDR1 and CDR2: SGHRS, YFSETQ. The CDR3 is CASSLQGSQPQHF. Here the CDR3 DNA reads TGCGCCAGCAGCTTACAGGGAAGTCAGCCCCAGCATTTT. The variable domain in full, with the rest retrieved from reference TRBV5-1 and TRBJ1-5, is KAGVTQTPRYLIKTRGQQVTLSCSPISGHRSVSWYQQTPGQGLQFLFEYFSETQRNKGNFPGRFSGRQFSNSRSEMNVSTLELGDSALYLCASSLQGSQPQHFGDGTRLSIL.

This sequence joins TRBV7-9 and TRBJ2-2; D is uncertain. CDR1 SEHNR and CDR2 FQNEAQ come from the germline V gene (reference sequence). The CDR3 is 16 amino acids. Trimming took 0 bases from V and 4 from J, leaving 12 bases between them. CDR3 coding DNA: TGTGCCAGCAGCTTAGCTTTGAAGGAGTTCACCGGGGAGCTGTTTTTT. Translation: CASSLALKEFTGELFF. The full variable domain, its missing parts supplied by reference TRBV7-9 and TRBJ2-2, is DTGVSQNPRHKITKRGQNVTFRCDPISEHNRLYWYRQTLGQGPEFLTYFQNEAQLEKSRLLSDRFSAERPKGSFSTLEIQRTEQGDSAMYLCASSLALKEFTGELFFGEGSRLTVL.

The genes are TRBV9 and TRBJ2-1, with a tentative D call TRBD2 (6 bases). The V end was cut by 0 bases, the J end by 6 bases, with 19 bases between. CDR3 size: 17 residues. CDR1 and CDR2 from the germline V gene are SGDLS and YYNGEE. CDR3 DNA sequence: TGTGCCAGCAGCGTAGTTCAGAATAGCGGCCCCTCCAATGAGCAGTTCTTC. Protein sequence: CASSVVQNSGPSNEQFF.

This clone came up once. The chain joins TRBV27 to TRBJ1-1, with D hard to call. The germline V gene has CDR1 MNHEY and CDR2 SMNVEV (reference sequence). The CDR3 loop spans 15 amino acids. The V end lost 3 bases, the J end lost 0 bases, and 11 bases lay between the germline ends. This CDR3 reads CASSFSGDLNTEAFF. In DNA, the CDR3 is TGTGCCAGCAGTTTTAGCGGAGACCTGAACACTGAAGCTTTCTTT.

V is TRBV5-6 and J is TRBJ2-2, with a possible D match to TRBD2 (6 bases). Germline loops: CDR1 SGHDT, CDR2 YYEEEE. The CDR3 sequence is 13 residues long. V was shortened by 3 bases and J by 7 bases, with 10 bases between the two germline ends. The CDR3 here is CASSYGLSGELFF. CDR3 in DNA: TGTGCCAGCAGCTATGGACTAAGCGGGGAGCTGTTTTTT.